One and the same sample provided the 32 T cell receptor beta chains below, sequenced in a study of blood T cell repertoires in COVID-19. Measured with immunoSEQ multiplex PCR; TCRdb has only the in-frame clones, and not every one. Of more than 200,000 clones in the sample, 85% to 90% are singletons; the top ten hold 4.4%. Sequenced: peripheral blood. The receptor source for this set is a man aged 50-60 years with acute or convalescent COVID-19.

Here the CDR3 reads CASKLLSGPQETQYF. CDR3 nucleotides: TGTGCCAGCAAACTACTGTCTGGTCCTCAAGAGACCCAGTACTTC. The rearrangement uses TRBV7-9 and TRBJ2-5; D gene uncertain. The CDR3 has 15 amino acids. CDR1 is SEHNR and CDR2 is FQNEAQ in the germline V gene (reference sequence). Between the trimmed V and J ends, which lost 7 bases and 2 bases, there was a span of 17 bases.

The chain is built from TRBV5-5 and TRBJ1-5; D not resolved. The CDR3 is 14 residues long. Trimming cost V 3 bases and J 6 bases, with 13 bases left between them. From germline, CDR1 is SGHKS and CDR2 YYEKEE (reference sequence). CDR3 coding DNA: TGTGCCAGCAGCTGGGAAGGGAGCGTTCAGCCCCAGCATTTT. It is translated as CASSWEGSVQPQHF. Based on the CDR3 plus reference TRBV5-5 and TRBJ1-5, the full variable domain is DAGVTQSPTHLIKTRGQQVTLRCSPISGHKSVSWYQQVLGQGPQFIFQYYEKEERGRGNFPDRFSARQFPNYSSELNVNALLLGDSALYLCASSWEGSVQPQHFGDGTRLSIL.

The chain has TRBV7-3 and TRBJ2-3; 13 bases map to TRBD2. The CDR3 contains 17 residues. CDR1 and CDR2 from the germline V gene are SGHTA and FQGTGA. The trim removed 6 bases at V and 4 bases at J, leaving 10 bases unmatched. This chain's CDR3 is CASSPGLAGALADTQYF. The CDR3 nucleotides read TGTGCCAGCAGTCCCGGACTAGCGGGGGCGTTGGCAGATACGCAGTATTTT.

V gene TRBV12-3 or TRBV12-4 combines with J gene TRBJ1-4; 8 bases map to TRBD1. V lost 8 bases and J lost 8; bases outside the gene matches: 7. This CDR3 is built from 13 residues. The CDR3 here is CASVQGVREKLFF. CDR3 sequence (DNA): TGTGCCAGCGTACAGGGGGTTCGGGAAAAACTGTTTTTT.

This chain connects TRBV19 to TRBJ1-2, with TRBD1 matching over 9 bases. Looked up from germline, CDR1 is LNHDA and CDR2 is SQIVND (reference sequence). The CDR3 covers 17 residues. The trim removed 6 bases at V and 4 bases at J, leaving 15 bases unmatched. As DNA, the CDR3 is TGTGCCAGTAGAAAAGCACAGGGGGCGCTTCACGGCTATGGCTACACCTTC. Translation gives CASRKAQGALHGYGYTF.

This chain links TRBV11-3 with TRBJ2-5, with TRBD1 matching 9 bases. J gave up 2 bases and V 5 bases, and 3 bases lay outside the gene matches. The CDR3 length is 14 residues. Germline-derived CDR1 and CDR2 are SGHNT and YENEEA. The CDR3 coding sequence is TGTGCCAGCAGCCCCGGGACAGGGCAAGAGACCCAGTACTTC. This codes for CASSPGTGQETQYF.

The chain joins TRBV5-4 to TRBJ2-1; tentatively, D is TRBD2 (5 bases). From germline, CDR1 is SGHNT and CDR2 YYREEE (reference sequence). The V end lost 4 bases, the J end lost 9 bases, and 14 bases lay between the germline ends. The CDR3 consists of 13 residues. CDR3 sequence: CASSVGSRVEQFF. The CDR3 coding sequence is TGTGCCAGCAGCGTGGGGTCGCGGGTTGAGCAGTTCTTC.

CDR3: CASSGRTAATNEKLFF. Written as DNA, the CDR3 is TGTGCCAGCAGTGGCCGGACAGCCGCAACTAATGAAAAACTGTTTTTT. The chain recombines TRBV6-1 with TRBJ1-4; TRBD1 might be the D (6 bases). This CDR3 spans 16 amino acids. Germline assignment: CDR1 MNHNS and CDR2 SASEGT. The germline V and J ends were trimmed by 4 bases and 0 bases, with 12 bases remaining between them.

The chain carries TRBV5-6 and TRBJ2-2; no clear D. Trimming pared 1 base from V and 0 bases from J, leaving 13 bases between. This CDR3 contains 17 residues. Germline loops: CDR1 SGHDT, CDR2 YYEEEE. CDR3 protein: CASSLLGAVANTGELFF. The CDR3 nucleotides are TGTGCCAGCAGCTTGCTAGGCGCCGTCGCGAACACCGGGGAGCTGTTTTTT.

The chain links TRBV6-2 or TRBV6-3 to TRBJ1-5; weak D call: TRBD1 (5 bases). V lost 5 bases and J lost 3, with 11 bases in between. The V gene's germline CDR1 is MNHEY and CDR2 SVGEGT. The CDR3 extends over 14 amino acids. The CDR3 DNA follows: TGTGCCAGCAGTCGCGGGACGGACAATCAGCCCCAGCATTTT. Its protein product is CASSRGTDNQPQHF.

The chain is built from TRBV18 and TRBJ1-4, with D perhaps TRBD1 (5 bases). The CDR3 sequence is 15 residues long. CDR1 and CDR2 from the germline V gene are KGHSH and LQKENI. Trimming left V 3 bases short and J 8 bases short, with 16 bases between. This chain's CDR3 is CASSPGSGSWEKLFF. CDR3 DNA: TGTGCCAGCTCACCGGGATCAGGGTCGTGGGAAAAACTGTTTTTT. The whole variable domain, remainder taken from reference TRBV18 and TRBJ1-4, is NAGVMQNPRHLVRRRGQEARLRCSPMKGHSHVYWYRQLPEEGLKFMVYLQKENIIDESGMPKERFSAEFPKEGPSILRIQQVVRGDSAAYFCASSPGSGSWEKLFFGSGTQLSVL.

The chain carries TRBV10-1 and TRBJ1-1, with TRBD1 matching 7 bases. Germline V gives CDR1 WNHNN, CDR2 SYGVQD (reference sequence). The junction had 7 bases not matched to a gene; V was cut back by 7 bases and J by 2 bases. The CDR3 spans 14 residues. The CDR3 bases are TGCGCCAGCACCCGGGACAGCTCCAACACTGAAGCTTTCTTT. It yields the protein CASTRDSSNTEAFF.

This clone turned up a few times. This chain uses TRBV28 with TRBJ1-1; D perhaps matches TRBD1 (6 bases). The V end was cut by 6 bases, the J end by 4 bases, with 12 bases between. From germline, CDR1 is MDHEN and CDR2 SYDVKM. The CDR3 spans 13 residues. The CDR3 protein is CASSLAGVTEAFF. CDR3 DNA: TGTGCCAGCAGCCTCGCAGGGGTCACTGAAGCTTTCTTT. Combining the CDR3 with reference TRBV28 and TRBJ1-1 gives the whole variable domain DVKVTQSSRYLVKRTGEKVFLECVQDMDHENMFWYRQDPGLGLRLIYFSYDVKMKEKGDIPEGYSVSREKKERFSLILESASTNQTSMYLCASSLAGVTEAFFGQGTRLTVV.

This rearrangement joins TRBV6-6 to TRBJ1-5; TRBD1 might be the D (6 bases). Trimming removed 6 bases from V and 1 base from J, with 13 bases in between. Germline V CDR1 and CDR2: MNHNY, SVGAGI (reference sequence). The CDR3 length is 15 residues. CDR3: CASSPGGGSNQPQHF. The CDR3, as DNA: TGTGCCAGCAGCCCCGGGGGGGGCAGCAATCAGCCCCAGCATTTT.

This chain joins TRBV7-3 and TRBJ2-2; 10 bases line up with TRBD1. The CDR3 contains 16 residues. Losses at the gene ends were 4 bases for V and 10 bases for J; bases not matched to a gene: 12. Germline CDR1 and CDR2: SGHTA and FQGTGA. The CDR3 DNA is TGTGCCAGCAGCTCCGGGGACAGGGGATCAATCAAGGAGCTGTTTTTT. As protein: CASSSGDRGSIKELFF.

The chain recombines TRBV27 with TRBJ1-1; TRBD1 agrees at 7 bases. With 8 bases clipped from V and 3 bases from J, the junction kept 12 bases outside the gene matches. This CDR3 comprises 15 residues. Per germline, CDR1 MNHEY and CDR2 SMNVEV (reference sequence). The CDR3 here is CASSPRQGWDTEAFF. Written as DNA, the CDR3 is TGTGCCAGCTCCCCCCGACAGGGCTGGGACACTGAAGCTTTCTTT.

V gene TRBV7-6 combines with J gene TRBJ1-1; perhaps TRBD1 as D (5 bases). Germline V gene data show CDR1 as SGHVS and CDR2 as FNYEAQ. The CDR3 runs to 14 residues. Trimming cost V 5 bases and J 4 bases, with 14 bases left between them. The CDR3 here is CASSAQGASTEAFF. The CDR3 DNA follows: TGTGCCAGCAGCGCTCAAGGGGCTTCCACTGAAGCTTTCTTT. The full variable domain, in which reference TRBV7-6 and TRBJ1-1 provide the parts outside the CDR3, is GAGVSQSPRYKVTKRGQDVALRCDPISGHVSLYWYRQALGQGPEFLTYFNYEAQQDKSGLPNDRFSAERPEGSISTLTIQRTEQRDSAMYRCASSAQGASTEAFFGQGTRLTVV.

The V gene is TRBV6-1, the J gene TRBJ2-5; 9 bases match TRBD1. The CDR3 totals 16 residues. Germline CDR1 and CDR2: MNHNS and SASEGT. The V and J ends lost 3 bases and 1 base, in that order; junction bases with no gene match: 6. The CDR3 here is CASSDGQGYGQETQYF. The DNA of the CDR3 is TGTGCCAGCAGTGACGGACAGGGGTACGGCCAAGAGACCCAGTACTTC.

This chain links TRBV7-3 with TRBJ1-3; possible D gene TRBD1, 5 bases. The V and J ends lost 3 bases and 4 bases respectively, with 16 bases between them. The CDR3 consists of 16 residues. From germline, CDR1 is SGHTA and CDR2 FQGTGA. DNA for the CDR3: TGTGCCAGCAGCTTGAACCCGGGCAGGGCCGGAAACACCATATATTTT. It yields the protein CASSLNPGRAGNTIYF.

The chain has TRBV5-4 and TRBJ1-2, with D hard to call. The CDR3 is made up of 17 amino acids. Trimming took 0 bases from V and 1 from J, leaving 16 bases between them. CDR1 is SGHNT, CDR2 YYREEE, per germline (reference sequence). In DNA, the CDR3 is TGTGCCAGCAGCTTGGGAGGCAGTCCGCGAAATAACTATGGCTACACCTTC. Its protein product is CASSLGGSPRNNYGYTF.

The chain's CDR3 is CASSYSYEGSSPLHF. The CDR3 region has the DNA TGTGCCAGCAGTTACTCCTACGAGGGAAGTTCACCCCTCCACTTT. The V call is TRBV6-5, the J call TRBJ1-6; D is undetermined. The CDR3 contains 15 residues. Germline loops: CDR1 MNHEY, CDR2 SVGAGI. Trimming shortened V by 0 bases and J by 9 bases, and 12 bases separated the two germline ends.

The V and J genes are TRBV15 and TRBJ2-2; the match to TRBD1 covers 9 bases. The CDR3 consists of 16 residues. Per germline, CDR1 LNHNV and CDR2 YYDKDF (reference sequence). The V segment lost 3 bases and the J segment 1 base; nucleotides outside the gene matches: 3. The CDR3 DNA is TGTGCCACCAGCAGCGGACAGGGGCTGAACACCGGGGAGCTGTTTTTT. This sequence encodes CATSSGQGLNTGELFF.

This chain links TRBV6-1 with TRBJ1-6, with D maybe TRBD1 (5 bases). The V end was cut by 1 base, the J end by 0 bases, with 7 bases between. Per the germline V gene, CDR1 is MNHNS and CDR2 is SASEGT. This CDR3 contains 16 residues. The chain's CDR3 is CASSEVGASYNSPLHF. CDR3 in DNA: TGTGCCAGCAGTGAAGTTGGGGCCTCCTATAATTCACCCCTCCACTTT.

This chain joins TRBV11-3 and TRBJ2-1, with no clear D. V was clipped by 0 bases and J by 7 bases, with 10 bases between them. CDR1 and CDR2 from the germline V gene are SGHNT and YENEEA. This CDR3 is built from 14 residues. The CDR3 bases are TGTGCCAGCAGCTTAGAGGCTGCCACAAATGAGCAGTTCTTC. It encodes CASSLEAATNEQFF.

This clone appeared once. This CDR3 reads CASSVLGLGYTF. The CDR3 nucleotides read TGTGCCAGCAGTGTCCTAGGTCTAGGCTACACCTTC. The rearrangement uses TRBV25-1 and TRBJ1-2; D not certain. Trimming pared 4 bases from V and 8 bases from J, leaving 11 bases between. CDR1 and CDR2 from the germline V gene are MGHDK and SYGVNS. The CDR3 has 12 residues.

As DNA, the CDR3 is TGTGCCAGCAGCACGGGACAGGGCTATGGCTACACCTTC. Translation gives CASSTGQGYGYTF. This rearrangement joins TRBV6-6 to TRBJ1-2; TRBD1 agrees at 9 bases. J lost 4 bases, V lost 6 bases, and 3 bases had no gene match. CDR1 and CDR2 (germline): MNHNY, SVGAGI (reference sequence). The CDR3 extends over 13 amino acids.

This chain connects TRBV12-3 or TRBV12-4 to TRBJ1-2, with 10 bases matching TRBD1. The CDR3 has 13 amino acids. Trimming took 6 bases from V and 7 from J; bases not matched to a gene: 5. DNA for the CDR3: TGTGCCAGCAGCCCGGGACAGGGGCCTGGCTACACCTTC. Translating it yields CASSPGQGPGYTF.

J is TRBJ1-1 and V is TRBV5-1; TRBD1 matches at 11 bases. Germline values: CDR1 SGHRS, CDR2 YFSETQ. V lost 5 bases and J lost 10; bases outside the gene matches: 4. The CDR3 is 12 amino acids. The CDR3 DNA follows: TGCGCCAGCAGATGGACAGGGGGCATAGCTTTCTTT. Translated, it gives CASRWTGGIAFF.

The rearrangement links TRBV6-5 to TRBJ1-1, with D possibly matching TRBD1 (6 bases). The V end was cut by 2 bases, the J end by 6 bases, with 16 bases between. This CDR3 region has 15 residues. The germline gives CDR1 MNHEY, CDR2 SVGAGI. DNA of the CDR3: TGTGCCAGCAGTTACCTTCAGGGGCGCGGCGCTGAAGCTTTCTTT. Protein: CASSYLQGRGAEAFF.

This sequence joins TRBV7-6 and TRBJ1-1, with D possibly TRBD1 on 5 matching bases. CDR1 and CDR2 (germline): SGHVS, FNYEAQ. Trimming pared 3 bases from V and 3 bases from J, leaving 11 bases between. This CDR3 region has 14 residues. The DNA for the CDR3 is TGTGCCAGCAGCTTCCTCTCGGGGGACACTGAAGCTTTCTTT. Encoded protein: CASSFLSGDTEAFF. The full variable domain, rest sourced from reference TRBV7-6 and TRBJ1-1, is GAGVSQSPRYKVTKRGQDVALRCDPISGHVSLYWYRQALGQGPEFLTYFNYEAQQDKSGLPNDRFSAERPEGSISTLTIQRTEQRDSAMYRCASSFLSGDTEAFFGQGTRLTVV.

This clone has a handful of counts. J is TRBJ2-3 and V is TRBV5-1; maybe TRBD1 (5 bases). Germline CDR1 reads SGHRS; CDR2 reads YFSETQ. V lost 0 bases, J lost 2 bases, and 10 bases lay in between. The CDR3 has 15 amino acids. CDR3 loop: CASSLGGRNTDTQYF. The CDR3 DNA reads TGCGCCAGCAGCTTGGGGGGCAGGAACACAGATACGCAGTATTTT.

CDR3 in amino acids: CASSFSGGSTDTQYF. In DNA form, the CDR3 reads TGTGCCAGCAGCTTTAGCGGGGGTAGCACAGATACGCAGTATTTT. The rearrangement uses TRBV14 and TRBJ2-3; 9 nucleotides match TRBD2. The CDR3 has 15 residues. Trimming removed 5 bases from V and 0 bases from J; junction bases left unmatched: 3. CDR1 is SGHDN, CDR2 FVKESK, per germline.